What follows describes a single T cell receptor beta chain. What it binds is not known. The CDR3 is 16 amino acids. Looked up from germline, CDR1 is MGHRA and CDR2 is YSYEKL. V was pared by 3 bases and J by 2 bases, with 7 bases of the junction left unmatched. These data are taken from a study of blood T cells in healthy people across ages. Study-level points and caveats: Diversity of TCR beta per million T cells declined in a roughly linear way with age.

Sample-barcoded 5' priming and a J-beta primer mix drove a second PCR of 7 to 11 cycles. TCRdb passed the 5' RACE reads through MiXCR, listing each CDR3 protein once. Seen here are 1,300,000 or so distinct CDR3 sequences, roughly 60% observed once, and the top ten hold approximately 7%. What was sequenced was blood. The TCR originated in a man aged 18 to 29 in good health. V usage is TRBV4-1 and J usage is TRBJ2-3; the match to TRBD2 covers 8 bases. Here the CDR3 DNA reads TGCGCCAGCAGCCACGGGAGGGCCCTGCACACAGATACGCAGTATTTT. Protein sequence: CASSHGRALHTDTQYF.